Reported below is one T cell receptor (beta chain). Primers: 60 Vbeta forward and 13 Jbeta reverse. Libraries were prepared by immunoSEQ multiplex PCR; TCRdb keeps only in-frame clonotypes and omits some of them. Counted here are some 160,000 clones, 60% to 80% occurring once; the ten biggest clones make up more than 1.3%. The data derive from a study of cytomegalovirus exposure and HLA in healthy donors. CDR1 and CDR2 (germline): ENHRY, SYGVKD. Trimming took 4 bases from V and 6 from J; bases not matched to a gene: 3. There are 15 residues in the CDR3. Healthy bone marrow donors supplied every sample.

Sequencing was carried out using PBMCs. The TCR sequence derives from a male donor in good health and CMV-seronegative. V usage is TRBV10-3 and J usage is TRBJ2-2, with TRBD2 identical over 12 bases. This CDR3 is CAISGRLAGAGELFF. The CDR3 nucleotides are TGTGCCATCAGTGGCAGACTAGCGGGGGCCGGGGAGCTGTTTTTT.